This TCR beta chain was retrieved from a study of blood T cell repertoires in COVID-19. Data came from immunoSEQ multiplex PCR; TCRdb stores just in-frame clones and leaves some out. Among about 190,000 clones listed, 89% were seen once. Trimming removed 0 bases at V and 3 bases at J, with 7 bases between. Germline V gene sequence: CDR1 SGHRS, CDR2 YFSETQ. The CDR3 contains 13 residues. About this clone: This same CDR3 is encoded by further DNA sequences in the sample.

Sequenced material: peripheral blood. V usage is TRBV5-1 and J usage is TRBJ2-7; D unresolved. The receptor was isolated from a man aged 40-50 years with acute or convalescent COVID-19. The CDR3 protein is CASSLAGSYEQYF. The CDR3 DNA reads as TGCGCCAGCAGCTTGGCTGGCAGCTACGAGCAGTACTTC.